The next 8 T cell receptor beta chains were all read from a single sample in a study of beta chain features in type 1 diabetes. The investigators reverse transcribed all of the isolated RNA, so they sequenced expressed TCRB transcripts. Generated by immunoSEQ multiplex PCR, the TCRdb table keeps only in-frame clones and is missing some. The sample holds about 210,000 clones, 9.5% to 13% seen once. Specimen: central memory CD4+ T cells from blood. The receptors come from a man aged 18 to 35 in good health.

V gene TRBV2 combines with J gene TRBJ2-2, with D hard to call. In germline, CDR1 is SNHLY, CDR2 FYNNEI. This CDR3 region has 14 residues. The V end lost 6 bases, the J end lost 0 bases, and 8 bases lay between the germline ends. CDR3 nucleotide sequence: TGTGCCAGCAGCTCCGAGGCGAACACCGGGGAGCTGTTTTTT. Its translation: CASSSEANTGELFF.

The chain recombines TRBV5-1 with TRBJ1-5, with a weak D call TRBD1 (6 bases). This CDR3 has 14 amino acids. In germline, CDR1 is SGHRS, CDR2 YFSETQ. The ends were cut back, 0 bases at V and 5 bases at J, with 9 bases in the middle. Written as DNA, the CDR3 is TGCGCCAGCAGCTTGGGGGGGCCAGATCAGCCCCAGCATTTT. It yields the protein CASSLGGPDQPQHF.

This clone was found many times. This rearrangement joins TRBV10-3 to TRBJ2-3; 8 bases align to TRBD2. V dropped 4 bases and J dropped 6; count of bases not matched to a gene: 9. CDR1 is ENHRY and CDR2 is SYGVKD in the germline V gene. The CDR3 contains 15 residues. The CDR3 DNA reads as TGTGCCATCAGTGTTGGGACTAGAGGGGCCGATACGCAGTATTTT. This sequence encodes CAISVGTRGADTQYF.

The chain combines TRBV28 with TRBJ2-3, with a possible D match to TRBD1 (6 bases). The CDR3 sequence is 15 residues long. Trimming stripped 6 bases from V and 2 bases from J, with 15 bases between. Per germline, CDR1 MDHEN and CDR2 SYDVKM. The CDR3: CASRKGTTNTDTQYF. For the CDR3, the DNA is TGTGCCAGCAGGAAAGGGACAACGAACACAGATACGCAGTATTTT.

The chain joins TRBV6-1 to TRBJ2-1; 9 positions match TRBD1. The germline CDR1 and CDR2 sequences are MNHNS and SASEGT. The CDR3 covers 14 residues. V dropped 6 bases and J dropped 7; count of bases not matched to a gene: 7. Written as DNA, the CDR3 is TGTGCCAGCAGGAAACAGGGGGCCCGGAATGAGCAGTTCTTC. Translating it yields CASRKQGARNEQFF.

This clone turned up a few times. The V and J genes are TRBV5-1 and TRBJ1-1; D not certain. CDR1 is SGHRS, CDR2 YFSETQ, per germline. V lost 1 base, J lost 4 bases, and 11 bases lay in between. This CDR3 contains 14 residues. The CDR3 region has the DNA TGCGCCAGCAGCTTGTATCCGGGCACCACTGAAGCTTTCTTT. Translated, it gives CASSLYPGTTEAFF.

This clone was seen a handful of times. This chain uses TRBV6-1 with TRBJ1-5, with a possible D match to TRBD1 (5 bases). V lost 6 bases, J lost 0 bases, and 12 bases lay in between. In germline, CDR1 is MNHNS, CDR2 SASEGT. This CDR3 is built from 15 residues. CDR3 region: CASRTRAYSNQPQHF. CDR3 in DNA: TGTGCCAGCAGAACCAGGGCCTATAGCAATCAGCCCCAGCATTTT.

Turning to this clone: This sample also contains other DNA sequences that code for the same CDR3. The rearrangement links TRBV5-1 to TRBJ2-7, with a possible D match to TRBD1 (6 bases). The CDR3 contains 13 residues. The V end lost 2 bases, the J end lost 1 base, and 7 bases lay between the germline ends. Germline V gives CDR1 SGHRS, CDR2 YFSETQ. The CDR3 region has the DNA TGCGCCAGCAGCTTCACAGGGTCCTACGAGCAGTACTTC. Translation: CASSFTGSYEQYF.